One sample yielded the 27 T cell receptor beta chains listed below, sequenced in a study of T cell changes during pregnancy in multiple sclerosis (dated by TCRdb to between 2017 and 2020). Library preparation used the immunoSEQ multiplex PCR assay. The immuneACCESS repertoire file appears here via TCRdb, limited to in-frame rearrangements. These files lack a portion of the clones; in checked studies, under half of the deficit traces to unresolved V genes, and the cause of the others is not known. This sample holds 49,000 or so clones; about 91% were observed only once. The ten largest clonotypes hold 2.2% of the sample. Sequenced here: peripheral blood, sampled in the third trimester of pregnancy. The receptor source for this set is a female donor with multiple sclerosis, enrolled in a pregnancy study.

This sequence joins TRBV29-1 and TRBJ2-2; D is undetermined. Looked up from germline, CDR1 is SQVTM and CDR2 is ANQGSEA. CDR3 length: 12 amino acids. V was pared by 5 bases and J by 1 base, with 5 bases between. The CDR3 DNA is TGCAGCGTTCCGGGGAACACCGGGGAGCTGTTTTTT. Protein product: CSVPGNTGELFF.

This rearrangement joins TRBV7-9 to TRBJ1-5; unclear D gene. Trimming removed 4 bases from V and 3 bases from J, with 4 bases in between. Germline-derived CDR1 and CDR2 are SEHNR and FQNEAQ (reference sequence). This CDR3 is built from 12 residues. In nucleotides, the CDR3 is TGTGCCAGCAGCTCCAACAATCAGCCCCAGCATTTT. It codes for CASSSNNQPQHF.

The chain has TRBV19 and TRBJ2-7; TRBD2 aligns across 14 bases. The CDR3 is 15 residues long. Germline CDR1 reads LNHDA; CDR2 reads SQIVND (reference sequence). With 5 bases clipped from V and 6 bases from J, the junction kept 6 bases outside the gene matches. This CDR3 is CASSGGLAGAGEQYF. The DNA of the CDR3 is TGTGCCAGTAGTGGGGGACTAGCGGGAGCGGGCGAGCAGTACTTC.

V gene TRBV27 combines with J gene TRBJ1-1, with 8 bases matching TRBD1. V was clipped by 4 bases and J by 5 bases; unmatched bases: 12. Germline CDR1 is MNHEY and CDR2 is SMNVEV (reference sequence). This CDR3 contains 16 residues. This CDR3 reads CASSSPGGKVQTEAFF. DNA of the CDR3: TGTGCCAGCAGTTCTCCAGGGGGCAAGGTTCAGACTGAAGCTTTCTTT.

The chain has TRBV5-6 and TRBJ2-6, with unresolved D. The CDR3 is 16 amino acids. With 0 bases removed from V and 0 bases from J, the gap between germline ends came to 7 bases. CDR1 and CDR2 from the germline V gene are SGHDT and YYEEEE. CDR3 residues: CASSLGRSSGANVLTF. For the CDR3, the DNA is TGTGCCAGCAGCTTGGGACGGAGCTCTGGGGCCAACGTCCTGACTTTC. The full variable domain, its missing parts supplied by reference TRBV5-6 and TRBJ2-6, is DAGVTQSPTHLIKTRGQQVTLRCSPKSGHDTVSWYQQALGQGPQFIFQYYEEEERQRGNFPDRFSGHQFPNYSSELNVNALLLGDSALYLCASSLGRSSGANVLTFGAGSRLTVL.

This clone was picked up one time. The CDR3 sequence is CASTVSRVGYTF. The CDR3 region has the DNA TGTGCCAGCACCGTAAGCAGGGTTGGCTACACCTTC. The chain recombines TRBV7-2 with TRBJ1-2; perhaps TRBD1 as D (5 bases). V was shortened by 7 bases and J by 7 bases, with 13 bases between the two germline ends. Germline assignment: CDR1 SGHTA and CDR2 FQGNSA. The CDR3 runs 12 residues.

CDR3 sequence (DNA): TGTGCCAGCAGCCCCAGAGGTCAGGGAATTGGCTACACCTTC. This translates into CASSPRGQGIGYTF. The chain joins TRBV7-9 to TRBJ1-2, with a possible D match to TRBD1 (5 bases). In germline, CDR1 is SEHNR, CDR2 FQNEAQ (reference sequence). The CDR3 contains 14 residues. V was cut by 5 bases and J by 7 bases, with 17 bases left in between.

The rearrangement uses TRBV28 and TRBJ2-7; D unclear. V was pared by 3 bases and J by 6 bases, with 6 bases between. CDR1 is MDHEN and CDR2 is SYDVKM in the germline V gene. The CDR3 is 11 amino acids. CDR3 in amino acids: CASSLALEQYF. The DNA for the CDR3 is TGTGCCAGCAGTTTGGCCCTCGAGCAGTACTTC. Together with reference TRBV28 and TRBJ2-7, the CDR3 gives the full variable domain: DVKVTQSSRYLVKRTGEKVFLECVQDMDHENMFWYRQDPGLGLRLIYFSYDVKMKEKGDIPEGYSVSREKKERFSLILESASTNQTSMYLCASSLALEQYFGPGTRLTVT.

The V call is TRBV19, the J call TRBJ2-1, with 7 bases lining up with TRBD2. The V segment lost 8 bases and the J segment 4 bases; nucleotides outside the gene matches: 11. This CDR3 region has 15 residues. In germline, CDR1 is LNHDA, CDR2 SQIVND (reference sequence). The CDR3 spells CASGFLAEGYNEQFF. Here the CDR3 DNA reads TGTGCCAGTGGATTCCTAGCGGAGGGATACAATGAGCAGTTCTTC.

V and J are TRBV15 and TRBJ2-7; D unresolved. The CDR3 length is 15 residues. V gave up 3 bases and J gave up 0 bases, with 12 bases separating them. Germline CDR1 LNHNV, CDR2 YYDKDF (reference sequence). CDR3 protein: CATSRELVLSYEQYF. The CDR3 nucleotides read TGTGCCACCAGCAGGGAGTTAGTCCTCTCCTACGAGCAGTACTTC. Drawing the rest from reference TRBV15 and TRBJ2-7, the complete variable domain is DAMVIQNPRYQVTQFGKPVTLSCSQTLNHNVMYWYQQKSSQAPKLLFHYYDKDFNNEADTPDNFQSRRPNTSFCFLDIRSPGLGDTAMYLCATSRELVLSYEQYFGPGTRLTVT.

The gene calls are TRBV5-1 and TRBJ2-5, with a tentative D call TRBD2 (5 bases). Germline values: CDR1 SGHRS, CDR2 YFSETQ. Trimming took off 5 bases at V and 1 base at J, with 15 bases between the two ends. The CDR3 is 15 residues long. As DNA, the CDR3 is TGCGCCAGCAGTAGCGCGCCCGGTCGCCAAGAGACCCAGTACTTC. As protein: CASSSAPGRQETQYF.

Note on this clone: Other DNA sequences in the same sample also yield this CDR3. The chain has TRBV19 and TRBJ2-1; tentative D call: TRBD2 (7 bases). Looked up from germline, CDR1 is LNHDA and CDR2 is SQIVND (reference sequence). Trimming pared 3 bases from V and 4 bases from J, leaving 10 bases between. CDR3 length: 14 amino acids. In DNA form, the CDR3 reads TGTGCCAGTAGTATGGAGGGGGGGTACAATGAGCAGTTCTTC. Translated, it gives CASSMEGGYNEQFF.

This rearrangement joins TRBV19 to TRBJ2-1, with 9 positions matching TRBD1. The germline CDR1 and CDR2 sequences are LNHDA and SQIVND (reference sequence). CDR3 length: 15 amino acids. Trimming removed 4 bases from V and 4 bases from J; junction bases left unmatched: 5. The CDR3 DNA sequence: TGTGCCAGTAGTAAAGGACAGGGGAAGTACAATGAGCAGTTCTTC. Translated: CASSKGQGKYNEQFF.

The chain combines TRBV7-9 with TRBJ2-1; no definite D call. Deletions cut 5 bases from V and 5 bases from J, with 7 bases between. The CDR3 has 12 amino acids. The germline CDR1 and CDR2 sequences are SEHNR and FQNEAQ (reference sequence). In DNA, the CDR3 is TGTGCCAGCAGCCTCTACCACAATGAGCAGTTCTTC. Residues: CASSLYHNEQFF.

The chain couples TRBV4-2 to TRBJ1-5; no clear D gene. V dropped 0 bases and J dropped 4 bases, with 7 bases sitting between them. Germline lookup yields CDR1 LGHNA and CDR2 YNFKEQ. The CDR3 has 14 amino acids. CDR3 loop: CASSQDFGNQPQHF. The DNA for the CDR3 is TGTGCCAGCAGCCAAGATTTCGGGAATCAGCCCCAGCATTTT.

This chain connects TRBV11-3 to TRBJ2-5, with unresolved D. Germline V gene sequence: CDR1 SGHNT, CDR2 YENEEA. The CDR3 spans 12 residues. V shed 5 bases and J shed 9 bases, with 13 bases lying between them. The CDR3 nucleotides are TGTGCCAGCAGCCCTGACCCCGCGGCCCAGTACTTC. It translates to CASSPDPAAQYF.

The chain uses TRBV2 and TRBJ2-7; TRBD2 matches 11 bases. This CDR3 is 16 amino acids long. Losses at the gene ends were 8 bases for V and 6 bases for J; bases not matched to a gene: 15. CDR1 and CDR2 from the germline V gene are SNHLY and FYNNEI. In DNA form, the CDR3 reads TGTGCCAGCCGGGATCTAGCGGGAGGACCCCTAGGCGAGCAGTACTTC. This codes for CASRDLAGGPLGEQYF.

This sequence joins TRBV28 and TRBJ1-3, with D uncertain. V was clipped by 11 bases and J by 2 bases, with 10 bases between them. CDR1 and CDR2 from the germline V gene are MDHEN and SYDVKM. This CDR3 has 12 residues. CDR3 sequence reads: CAGGSAGNTIYF. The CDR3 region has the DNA TGTGCCGGTGGGAGCGCTGGAAACACCATATATTTT. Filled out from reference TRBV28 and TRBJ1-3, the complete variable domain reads DVKVTQSSRYLVKRTGEKVFLECVQDMDHENMFWYRQDPGLGLRLIYFSYDVKMKEKGDIPEGYSVSREKKERFSLILESASTNQTSMYLCAGGSAGNTIYFGEGSWLTVV.

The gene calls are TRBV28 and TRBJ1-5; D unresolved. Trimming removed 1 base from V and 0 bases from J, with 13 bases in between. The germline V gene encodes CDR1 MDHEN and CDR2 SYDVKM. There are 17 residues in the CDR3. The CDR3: CASSLSLTTYSNQPQHF. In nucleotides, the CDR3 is TGTGCCAGCAGTTTATCCCTGACAACTTATAGCAATCAGCCCCAGCATTTT.

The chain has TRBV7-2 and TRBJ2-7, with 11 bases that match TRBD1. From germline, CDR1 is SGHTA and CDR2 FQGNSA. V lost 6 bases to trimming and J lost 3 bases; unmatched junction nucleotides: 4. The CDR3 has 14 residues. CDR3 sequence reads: CASRGTGGFYEQYF. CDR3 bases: TGTGCCAGCAGGGGGACAGGGGGTTTCTACGAGCAGTACTTC. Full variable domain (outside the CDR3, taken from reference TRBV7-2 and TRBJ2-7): GAGVSQSPSNKVTEKGKDVELRCDPISGHTALYWYRQSLGQGLEFLIYFQGNSAPDKSGLPSDRFSAERTGGSVSTLTIQRTQQEDSAVYLCASRGTGGFYEQYFGPGTRLTVT.

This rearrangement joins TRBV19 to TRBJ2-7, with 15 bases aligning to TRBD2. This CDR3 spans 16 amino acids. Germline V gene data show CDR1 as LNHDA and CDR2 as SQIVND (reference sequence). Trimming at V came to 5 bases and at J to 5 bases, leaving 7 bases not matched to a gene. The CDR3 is CASSPWTSGRANEQYF. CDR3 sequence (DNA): TGTGCCAGTAGTCCTTGGACTAGCGGGAGGGCCAACGAGCAGTACTTC.

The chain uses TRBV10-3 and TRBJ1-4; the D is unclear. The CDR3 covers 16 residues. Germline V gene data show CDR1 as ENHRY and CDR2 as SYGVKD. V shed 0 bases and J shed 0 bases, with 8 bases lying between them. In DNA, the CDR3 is TGTGCCATCAGTGAGTCACAGCCAACAACTAATGAAAAACTGTTTTTT. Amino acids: CAISESQPTTNEKLFF.

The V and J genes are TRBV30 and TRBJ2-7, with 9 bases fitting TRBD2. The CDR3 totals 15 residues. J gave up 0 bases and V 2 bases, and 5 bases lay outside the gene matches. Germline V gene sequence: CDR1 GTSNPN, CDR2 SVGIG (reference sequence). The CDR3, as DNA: TGTGCCTGGAGTTCGGGGACTAGCCTCTCCTACGAGCAGTACTTC. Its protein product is CAWSSGTSLSYEQYF.

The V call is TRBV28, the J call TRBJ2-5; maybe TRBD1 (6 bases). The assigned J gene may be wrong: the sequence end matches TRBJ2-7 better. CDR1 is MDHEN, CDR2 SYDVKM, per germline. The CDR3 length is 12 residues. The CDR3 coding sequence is TGTGCCAGCAGTTGGGGGCTGAACGAGCAGTACTTC. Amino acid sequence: CASSWGLNEQYF.

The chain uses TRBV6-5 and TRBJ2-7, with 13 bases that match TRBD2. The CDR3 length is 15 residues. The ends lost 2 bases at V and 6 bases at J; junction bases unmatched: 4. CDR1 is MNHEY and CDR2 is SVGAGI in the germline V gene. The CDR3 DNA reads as TGTGCCAGCAGTTACGGACTAGCGGGAGCCGGCGAGCAGTACTTC. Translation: CASSYGLAGAGEQYF.

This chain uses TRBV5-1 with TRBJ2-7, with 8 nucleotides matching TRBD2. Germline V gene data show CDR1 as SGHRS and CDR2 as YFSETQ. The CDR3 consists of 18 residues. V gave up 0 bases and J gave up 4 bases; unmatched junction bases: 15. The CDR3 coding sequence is TGCGCCAGCAGCTTGGACCCCATCGGCGGGGGGTACTTTTACGAGCAGTACTTC. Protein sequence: CASSLDPIGGGYFYEQYF.

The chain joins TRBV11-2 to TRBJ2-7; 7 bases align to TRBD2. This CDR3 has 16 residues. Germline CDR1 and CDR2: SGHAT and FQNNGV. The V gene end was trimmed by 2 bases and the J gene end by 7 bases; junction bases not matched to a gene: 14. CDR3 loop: CASSLFSSGPTEEQYF. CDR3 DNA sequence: TGTGCCAGCAGCTTATTCTCTAGCGGACCGACGGAGGAGCAGTACTTC.